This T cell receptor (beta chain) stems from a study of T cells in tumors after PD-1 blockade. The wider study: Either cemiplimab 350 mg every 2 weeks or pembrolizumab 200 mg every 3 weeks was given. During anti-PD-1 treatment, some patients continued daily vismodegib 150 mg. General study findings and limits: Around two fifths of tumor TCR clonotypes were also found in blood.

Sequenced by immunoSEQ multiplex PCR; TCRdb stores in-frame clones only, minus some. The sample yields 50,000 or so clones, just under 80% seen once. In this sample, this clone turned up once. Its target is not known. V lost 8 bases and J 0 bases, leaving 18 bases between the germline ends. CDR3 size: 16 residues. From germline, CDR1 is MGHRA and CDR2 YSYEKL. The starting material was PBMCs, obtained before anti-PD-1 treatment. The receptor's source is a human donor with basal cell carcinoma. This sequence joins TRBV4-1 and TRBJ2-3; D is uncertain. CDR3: CASENSGRLSTDTQYF. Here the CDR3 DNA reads TGCGCCAGCGAAAACAGTGGCCGATTAAGCACAGATACGCAGTATTTT.